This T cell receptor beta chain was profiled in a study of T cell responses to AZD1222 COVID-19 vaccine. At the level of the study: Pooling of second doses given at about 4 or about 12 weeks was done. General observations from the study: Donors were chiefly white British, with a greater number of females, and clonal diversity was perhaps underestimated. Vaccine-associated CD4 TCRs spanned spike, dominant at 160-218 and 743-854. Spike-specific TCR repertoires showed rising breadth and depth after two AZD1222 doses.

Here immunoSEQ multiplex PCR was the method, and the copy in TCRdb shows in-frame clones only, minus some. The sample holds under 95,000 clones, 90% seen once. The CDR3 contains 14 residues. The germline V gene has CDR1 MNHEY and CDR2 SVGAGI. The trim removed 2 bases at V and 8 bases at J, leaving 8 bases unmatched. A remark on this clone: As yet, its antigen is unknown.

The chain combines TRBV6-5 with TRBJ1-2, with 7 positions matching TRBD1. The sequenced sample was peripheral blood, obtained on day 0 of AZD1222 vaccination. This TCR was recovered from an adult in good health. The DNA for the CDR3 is TGTGCCAGCAGTTACGACCCAGGGGGTGTAGGCTACACCTTC. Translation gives CASSYDPGGVGYTF.